Included here is one TCR beta chain sequence, with context. These data come from a study of OX40 agonist ivuxolimab in advanced cancers. The data were produced by immunoSEQ multiplex PCR, yet TCRdb's version contains in-frame clones alone and is incomplete. The sample comprises some 64,000 clones, about 90% of which are singletons, and roughly 5.5% rests with the top ten. The V end lost 0 bases, the J end lost 6 bases, and 5 bases lay between the germline ends. Germline CDR1 MNHNS, CDR2 SASEGT. The CDR3 runs 12 residues. This sequence originates from an adult with an advanced solid tumor such as melanoma, head and neck, liver or kidney cancer. Material: CD4+ or CD8+ T cells sorted from blood, obtained in a trial of the OX40 agonist ivuxolimab. V gene TRBV6-1 combines with J gene TRBJ1-1; D is unclear. CDR3 in amino acids: CASSEAEAEAFF. DNA for the CDR3: TGTGCCAGCAGTGAAGCGGAGGCTGAAGCTTTCTTT.